Listed below are T cell receptor beta chains from one sample, sequenced in a study of vaccination and CD4 T cells after COVID-19. TCRdb processed the PCR reads anew with MiXCR; each CDR3 protein has one entry. The sample shows roughly 15,000 distinct CDR3 sequences, approximately 61% of them seen only once. These receptors have no identified antigens. The sequenced material came from CD4+ T cells from blood, cultured in vitro. These receptors all come from a human donor who had recovered from COVID-19. The CDR3 runs from the conserved cysteine through the conserved F or W. The order of the fields is clone size, D gene, J gene, V gene, CDR3 DNA, CDR3 protein. The D gene is left open where the match is weak. Expanded clones get a size class; other rows say once, few or many, or leave the size out.

. | . | TRBJ2-3 | TRBV30 | TGTGCCTGGAGTCCGGGACCCACCACAGATACGCAGTATTTT | CAWSPGPTTDTQYF
. | . | TRBJ1-2 | TRBV7-9 | TGTGCCAGCAGCTCGGGACCGCTCCGGCACTATGGCTACACCTTC | CASSSGPLRHYGYTF
medium-sized | TRBD2 | TRBJ2-7 | TRBV30 | TGTGCCTGGACGGGACTAGCGGGGGCTACCGATTCCTACGAGCAGTACTTC | CAWTGLAGATDSYEQYF
. | . | TRBJ1-2 | TRBV28 | TGTGCCAGCAGTTTTTATCGGTTGGGCTACACCTTC | CASSFYRLGYTF
. | TRBD1 | TRBJ2-3 | TRBV24-1 | TGTGCCACCAGTAACCGGGACAGGGAATGGGTTGAAGATACGCAGTATTTT | CATSNRDREWVEDTQYF
. | . | TRBJ2-7 | TRBV7-8 | TGTGCCAGCAGCCCTGACAGAGTCTTACGGTACGAGCAGTACTTC | CASSPDRVLRYEQYF
. | . | TRBJ2-1 | TRBV10-1 | TGCGCCAGCAGTGAGTCGCGAGGGTACAATGAGCAGTTCTTC | CASSESRGYNEQFF
few | . | TRBJ2-5 | TRBV6-2/TRBV6-3 | TGTGCCAGCAGTTACTCGACTGGGGGAGAGACCCAGTACTTC | CASSYSTGGETQYF
. | TRBD2 | TRBJ2-5 | TRBV7-4 | TGTGCCAGCAGCTTAGATTCCGGGACTAGCGGGAGGGCGACAAGGGAGACCCAGTACTTC | CASSLDSGTSGRATRETQYF
few | . | TRBJ2-2 | TRBV7-9 | TGTGCCAGCAGCTGGGGTGCAGGTACCGGGGAGCTGTTTTTT | CASSWGAGTGELFF
medium-sized | . | TRBJ2-1 | TRBV27 | TGTGCCAGCACCAGGACTACCTCGTCCTACAATGAGCAGTTCTTC | CASTRTTSSYNEQFF
. | TRBD2 | TRBJ2-1 | TRBV5-1 | TGCGCCAGCAGCTTGGTGGCGGGAGGATACAATGAGCAGTTCTTC | CASSLVAGGYNEQFF
. | . | TRBJ2-7 | TRBV11-1 | TGTGCCAGCAGCTTGGTTTCCCATACCTACGAGCAGTACTTC | CASSLVSHTYEQYF
. | . | TRBJ2-5 | TRBV10-1 | TGCGCCAGGACGAGGAAAGAGACCCAGTACTTC | CARTRKETQYF
. | TRBD2 | TRBJ2-1 | TRBV27 | TGTGCCAGCAGTTTAGCGGGAGCTATTAACAATGAGCAGTTCTTC | CASSLAGAINNEQFF
. | TRBD1 | TRBJ1-2 | TRBV7-9 | TGTGCCAGCAGAAGGGACAGGGGGCGAAACTATGGCTACACCTTC | CASRRDRGRNYGYTF
. | . | TRBJ1-5 | TRBV5-8 | TGTGCCAGCAGCTTGGTACGGCTAACGTATAGCAATCAGCCCCAGCATTTT | CASSLVRLTYSNQPQHF
. | TRBD2 | TRBJ2-5 | TRBV7-3 | TGTGCCAGCAGCATTAGCGGGAATAAGGAGGAGACCCAGTACTTC | CASSISGNKEETQYF
. | TRBD1 | TRBJ2-3 | TRBV11-3 | TGTGCCAGCAGCCTCAATTCAGGGGGCGGAGGCACAGATACGCAGTATTTT | CASSLNSGGGGTDTQYF